The sequence of this T cell receptor (beta chain) was determined in a study of shared clonotypes between healthy human individuals. The data were produced by immunoSEQ multiplex PCR, yet TCRdb's version contains in-frame clones alone and is incomplete. This sample has under 85,000 clones, with 50% to 70% found just once. This clone was seen ten or more times. CDR3 length: 16 residues. CDR1 and CDR2 from the germline V gene are LGHNA and YSLEER. The V end lost 0 bases, the J end lost 0 bases, and 6 bases lay between the germline ends. The source of this sequence is a man aged 25-40 years in good health. Specimen: memory CD8+ T cells sorted from blood. Subset of the sample: CD45RO+ cells pooled with CCR7-negative TemRA cells. This chain links TRBV4-3 with TRBJ2-6; D call uncertain. The CDR3 reads CASSQDSFSGANVLTF. As DNA, the CDR3 is TGCGCCAGCAGCCAAGACAGTTTCTCTGGGGCCAACGTCCTGACTTTC.